What follows describes a single T cell receptor beta chain. The V segment lost 5 bases and the J segment 7 bases; nucleotides outside the gene matches: 7. The germline V gene encodes CDR1 SGHTA and CDR2 FQGTGA. This CDR3 has 13 amino acids. This entry is derived from a study of shared clonotypes between healthy human individuals. This was a deep-level run. Per the original methods: ImmunoSEQ output lacked quality scores and full-length reads, limiting matched filtering. The assay was immunoSEQ multiplex PCR, and TCRdb's table has in-frame clones only and misses some. The V and J calls and the clone size are those of that table, but D and trimming were determined from the DNA. Of over 400,000 clones in the sample, 81% are singletons; the top ten hold approximately 12%.

Specimen: PBMCs. This rearrangement joins TRBV7-3 to TRBJ2-5; 7 bases map to TRBD1. The sequence was collected from a woman in her thirties or forties in good health. Some clones in this sample may be carry-over from other donors' samples. This chain's CDR3 is CASSPDRDGTQYF. As DNA, the CDR3 is TGTGCCAGCAGCCCCGACAGGGACGGGACCCAGTACTTC.